This TCR beta chain was recorded in a study of T-cell reconstitution after alpha-beta-depleted transplantation in children. The CDR3 extends over 18 amino acids. V was pared by 4 bases and J by 4 bases, with 12 bases of the junction left unmatched. The V gene's germline CDR1 is DFQATT and CDR2 SNEGSKA (reference sequence). The authors prepared the TCRbeta library with unique molecular identifiers. TCRdb re-derived calls from the PCR reads in MiXCR, one entry per CDR3 protein. The data contain about 640,000 distinct CDR3 sequences, 16% of them singletons. The sample holds many counts of this clonotype.

Sequences were derived from PBMCs from the stem cell graft donor, sampled from the stem cell graft. The chain has TRBV20-1 and TRBJ2-3, with 15 nucleotides matching TRBD2. This receptor was taken from a human donor who donated a stem cell graft to a child with acute myeloid leukemia. The CDR3 spells CSATLTAWTSGGADTQYF. CDR3 nucleotide sequence: TGCAGTGCTACCTTAACGGCATGGACTAGCGGGGGGGCAGATACGCAGTATTTT.